This section outlines one T cell receptor (beta chain) sequence together with its context. Its antigen is currently unknown. The ends lost 4 bases at V and 0 bases at J; junction bases unmatched: 4. Germline CDR1 LNHDA, CDR2 SQIVND (reference sequence). The CDR3 runs 17 residues. This entry comes from a study of cytomegalovirus exposure and HLA in healthy donors. Overall study context: A prior study identified some 100 million unique TCR beta sequences from some 180 million T cells. Overall study results and limits: Accurate predictions that matched the HLA-A and HLA-B alleles of most subjects were reportedly made from TCR beta sequences.

Despite likely unrecorded immune exposures, the donors were nominally healthy at the time of sampling. The PCR contained 60 Vbeta and 13 Jbeta primers. Sequencing used immunoSEQ multiplex PCR; TCRdb keeps in-frame clones, though not all of them. The table includes roughly 100,000 clones, 55% to 75% detected once. This TCR came from a woman aged 45-59 years in good health and CMV-seropositive. The sample consisted of PBMCs. This sequence joins TRBV19 and TRBJ1-5, with 12 nucleotides matching TRBD1. The CDR3: CASSKGTGGLSNQPQHF. For the CDR3, the DNA is TGTGCCAGTAGTAAGGGGACAGGGGGCCTTAGCAATCAGCCCCAGCATTTT.